The 28 T cell receptor beta chains reported below all come from one sample, sequenced in a study of blood T cell repertoires in COVID-19. Repertoires were generated with immunoSEQ multiplex PCR, while TCRdb's copy carries only in-frame clones and drops some. The sample records 210,000 or so clones, 89% being singletons. Sequencing was carried out using peripheral blood. These receptors were obtained from a man in his forties with acute or convalescent COVID-19.

The rearrangement links TRBV7-2 to TRBJ1-6; 8 bases are shared with TRBD1. After removal of 5 bases from V and 3 bases from J, the junction contained 6 bases not matched to a gene. The CDR3 loop spans 16 amino acids. Germline CDR1 and CDR2: SGHTA and FQGNSA. CDR3 sequence: CASSKVDRDYNSPLHF. The CDR3 coding sequence is TGTGCCAGCAGCAAAGTGGACAGGGACTATAATTCACCCCTCCACTTT.

The V gene is TRBV12-3 or TRBV12-4, the J gene TRBJ1-4; D is uncertain. Trimming pared 5 bases from V and 4 bases from J, leaving 5 bases between. The CDR3 is made up of 12 amino acids. Here the CDR3 DNA reads TGTGCCAGCAGTCACTATAATGAAAAACTGTTTTTT. It specifies CASSHYNEKLFF.

The CDR3 nucleotides read TGTGCCAGCAGCCCCCGGGGAGGGGGACCCTACGAGCAGTACTTC. Translation gives CASSPRGGGPYEQYF. This chain uses TRBV14 with TRBJ2-7, with D maybe TRBD2 (7 bases). The germline V and J ends were trimmed by 4 bases and 2 bases, with 15 bases remaining between them. This CDR3 has 15 residues. Germline lookup yields CDR1 SGHDN and CDR2 FVKESK.

The V call is TRBV19, the J call TRBJ2-2; TRBD2 aligns across 10 bases. V lost 1 base, J lost 4 bases, and 6 bases stayed unmatched. Germline CDR1 LNHDA, CDR2 SQIVND (reference sequence). The CDR3 loop spans 17 amino acids. The CDR3 DNA follows: TGTGCCAGTAGTATAGGGCCAGCGGGGGGGCCCACCGGGGAGCTGTTTTTT. Translating it yields CASSIGPAGGPTGELFF.

In DNA, the CDR3 is TGTGCCAGCAGCACAACAGATACGCAGTATTTT. Amino acid sequence: CASSTTDTQYF. The J gene is TRBJ2-3, the V gene TRBV13; D not certain. The length of the CDR3 is 11 residues. Germline V gives CDR1 PRHDT, CDR2 FYEKMQ (reference sequence). Trimming pared 5 bases from V and 3 bases from J, leaving 3 bases between.

V usage is TRBV9 and J usage is TRBJ2-3, with 7 bases aligning to TRBD2. Germline CDR1 reads SGDLS; CDR2 reads YYNGEE. V dropped 0 bases and J dropped 11; count of bases not matched to a gene: 3. The CDR3 length is 12 residues. CDR3 in amino acids: CASSVGPGGQYF. The CDR3 region has the DNA TGTGCCAGCAGCGTAGGCCCGGGAGGGCAGTATTTT.

The J gene is TRBJ1-1, the V gene TRBV10-3; 10 bases align to TRBD1. The CDR3 has 16 residues. Germline CDR1 reads ENHRY; CDR2 reads SYGVKD. The V gene end was trimmed by 4 bases and the J gene end by 1 base; junction bases not matched to a gene: 6. The CDR3 DNA follows: TGTGCCATCAGTGTGGTTAGACAGGGGGCGAACACTGAAGCTTTCTTT. It is translated as CAISVVRQGANTEAFF.

The chain joins TRBV1 to TRBJ2-3; the table's D call, TRBD2, was not checked against the DNA. TRBV1 is deemed a pseudogene. CDR3 length: 14 amino acids. The CDR3 DNA is TGCACCAGCAGCCGCCGACTAGCTCAAGATAGGGCGTATTTT. Amino acids: CTSSRRLAQDRAYF.

The CDR3 coding sequence is TGTGCCAGCAGCTTAGTGACAGGGGTAGAGACCCAGTACTTC. Translation gives CASSLVTGVETQYF. The chain is built from TRBV7-6 and TRBJ2-5; TRBD1 matches 8 bases. Germline CDR1 is SGHVS and CDR2 is FNYEAQ. The CDR3 is made up of 14 amino acids. Unmatched junction bases numbered 2, after V lost 1 base and J lost 4 bases.

The V gene is TRBV5-4, the J gene TRBJ1-2, with 9 bases lining up with TRBD1. The CDR3 consists of 17 residues. Germline CDR1 is SGHNT and CDR2 is YYREEE (reference sequence). With 4 bases clipped from V and 4 bases from J, the junction kept 14 bases outside the gene matches. The CDR3 here is CASSPMAPGQGIYGYTF. The CDR3 coding sequence is TGTGCCAGCAGCCCGATGGCCCCGGGACAGGGAATCTATGGCTACACCTTC.

The gene calls are TRBV4-3 and TRBJ2-3; 10 bases agree with TRBD2. This CDR3 comprises 17 residues. V lost 0 bases, J lost 1 base, and 4 bases stayed unmatched. Germline V gene sequence: CDR1 LGHNA, CDR2 YSLEER. CDR3 nucleotides: TGCGCCAGCAGCCAAGAAGGTACTAGCGGGGGCACAGATACGCAGTATTTT. This codes for CASSQEGTSGGTDTQYF.

The V gene is TRBV7-9, the J gene TRBJ1-1, with 9 bases fitting TRBD1. This CDR3 has 15 residues. V shed 3 bases, J shed 0 bases, and the junction held 2 bases outside the gene matches. Germline CDR1 is SEHNR and CDR2 is FQNEAQ (reference sequence). The CDR3 sequence: CASSLGQGMNTEAFF. The CDR3 DNA reads as TGTGCCAGCAGCTTGGGACAGGGTATGAACACTGAAGCTTTCTTT.

The sample holds a few counts of this clone. This chain links TRBV2 with TRBJ1-2, with 9 bases identical to TRBD1. Germline V lookup: CDR1 SNHLY, CDR2 FYNNEI. The CDR3 runs to 16 residues. V lost 3 bases, J lost 4 bases, and 9 bases stayed unmatched. The CDR3 DNA follows: TGTGCCAGCAGTGATGGCCCGGGACAGGGCGCCTATGGCTACACCTTC. It encodes CASSDGPGQGAYGYTF.

The rearrangement joins TRBV5-1 to TRBJ2-5; D remains unclear. This CDR3 has 16 amino acids. CDR1 is SGHRS and CDR2 is YFSETQ in the germline V gene. The V and J ends lost 0 bases and 3 bases respectively, with 15 bases between them. CDR3 region: CASSLAVAAREETQYF. The DNA of the CDR3 is TGCGCCAGCAGCTTGGCCGTGGCGGCCAGAGAAGAGACCCAGTACTTC. The full variable domain, completed using reference TRBV5-1 and TRBJ2-5, is KAGVTQTPRYLIKTRGQQVTLSCSPISGHRSVSWYQQTPGQGLQFLFEYFSETQRNKGNFPGRFSGRQFSNSRSEMNVSTLELGDSALYLCASSLAVAAREETQYFGPGTRLLVL.

CDR3: CASISGGGSETQYF. The CDR3 bases are TGTGCCAGCATTAGCGGGGGGGGTTCAGAGACCCAGTACTTC. This chain connects TRBV7-6 to TRBJ2-5; 11 nucleotides agree with TRBD2. The CDR3 is made up of 14 amino acids. Trimming cost V 7 bases and J 4 bases; bases outside gene matches: 5. The germline V gene encodes CDR1 SGHVS and CDR2 FNYEAQ. The variable domain in full, completed from reference TRBV7-6 and TRBJ2-5, reads GAGVSQSPRYKVTKRGQDVALRCDPISGHVSLYWYRQALGQGPEFLTYFNYEAQQDKSGLPNDRFSAERPEGSISTLTIQRTEQRDSAMYRCASISGGGSETQYFGPGTRLLVL.

The chain uses TRBV9 and TRBJ1-3, with D maybe TRBD1 (5 bases). The CDR3 has 13 amino acids. Trimming took 4 bases from V and 4 from J, leaving 9 bases between them. Per germline, CDR1 SGDLS and CDR2 YYNGEE. CDR3 sequence reads: CASSPGPGNTIYF. The CDR3 nucleotides read TGTGCCAGCAGCCCAGGGCCCGGAAACACCATATATTTT.

The V gene is TRBV30, the J gene TRBJ2-5; TRBD2 might be the D (6 bases). Trimming shortened V by 5 bases and J by 1 base, and 17 bases separated the two germline ends. CDR1 and CDR2 from the germline V gene are GTSNPN and SVGIG (reference sequence). CDR3 length equals 15 residues. Here the CDR3 reads CAWGALGTAQETQYF. CDR3 DNA: TGTGCCTGGGGCGCACTCGGGACTGCCCAAGAGACCCAGTACTTC.

This clone was seen a handful of times. The rearrangement joins TRBV10-2 to TRBJ1-5; tentatively, D is TRBD1 (6 bases). CDR3 length: 15 amino acids. The V gene lost 2 bases and the J gene lost 1 base, with 9 bases spanning the gap. CDR1 is WSHSY, CDR2 SAAADI, per germline. The CDR3 here is CASSEIGQSNQPQHF. CDR3 DNA: TGCGCCAGCAGTGAGATCGGACAGAGCAATCAGCCCCAGCATTTT.

Points on this clone: The junction departs from the called germline gene at one end, perhaps through a read error. V is TRBV7-6 and J is TRBJ2-3; TRBD1 agrees at 7 bases. Germline CDR1 and CDR2: SGHVS and FNYEAQ. This CDR3 contains 17 residues. CDR3 amino acids: CASSLAPLDRSTVTQYF. The CDR3 nucleotides are TGTGCCAGCAGCTTAGCGCCCTTGGACAGGTCGACAGTTACGCAGTATTTT.

The chain combines TRBV19 with TRBJ2-1; D gene unclear. The CDR3 runs to 15 residues. Germline-derived CDR1 and CDR2 are LNHDA and SQIVND (reference sequence). V dropped 6 bases and J dropped 0 bases, with 12 bases sitting between them. This CDR3 reads CASRTLAASYNEQFF. The CDR3 DNA reads TGTGCCAGTAGAACCCTGGCGGCCTCCTACAATGAGCAGTTCTTC.

The rearrangement uses TRBV5-6 and TRBJ1-2; D is perhaps TRBD1 (6 bases). V lost 2 bases and J lost 4, with 18 bases in between. CDR3 size: 16 residues. CDR1 and CDR2 from the germline V gene are SGHDT and YYEEEE. The CDR3 protein is CASSLTRDTFLYGYTF. CDR3 coding DNA: TGTGCCAGCAGCTTAACCCGGGACACATTTCTCTATGGCTACACCTTC. Together with reference TRBV5-6 and TRBJ1-2, the CDR3 gives the full variable domain: DAGVTQSPTHLIKTRGQQVTLRCSPKSGHDTVSWYQQALGQGPQFIFQYYEEEERQRGNFPDRFSGHQFPNYSSELNVNALLLGDSALYLCASSLTRDTFLYGYTFGSGTRLTVV.

The gene calls are TRBV2 and TRBJ1-6; D is undetermined. The CDR3 consists of 13 residues. The ends were cut back, 0 bases at V and 16 bases at J, with 13 bases in the middle. CDR1 SNHLY and CDR2 FYNNEI come from the germline V gene. The CDR3 region is CASSEARVGFLHF. CDR3 DNA sequence: TGTGCCAGCAGTGAAGCGCGAGTCGGGTTTCTCCACTTT. Full variable domain (missing parts from reference TRBV2 and TRBJ1-6): EPEVTQTPSHQVTQMGQEVILRCVPISNHLYFYWYRQILGQKVEFLVSFYNNEISEKSEIFDDQFSVERPDGSNFTLKIRSTKLEDSAMYFCASSEARVGFLHFGNGTRLTVT.

The chain couples TRBV2 to TRBJ2-1, with TRBD2 matching over 10 bases. CDR3 length: 15 amino acids. Trimming removed 7 bases from V and 1 base from J; junction bases left unmatched: 4. The germline V gene encodes CDR1 SNHLY and CDR2 FYNNEI. CDR3 loop: CASTELAGSYNEQFF. The CDR3 bases are TGTGCCAGCACAGAACTAGCGGGGTCCTACAATGAGCAGTTCTTC.

The chain uses TRBV5-6 and TRBJ1-4; 9 bases line up with TRBD1. The CDR3 has 16 amino acids. From germline, CDR1 is SGHDT and CDR2 YYEEEE. The ends lost 4 bases at V and 2 bases at J; junction bases unmatched: 6. The DNA of the CDR3 is TGTGCCAGCAGCCTACAGGGGGCACCGACTAATGAAAAACTGTTTTTT. Its protein product is CASSLQGAPTNEKLFF.

The V call is TRBV12-5, the J call TRBJ1-6, with D hard to call. The length of the CDR3 is 14 residues. Germline-derived CDR1 and CDR2 are LGHNT and FRNRAP. Trimming cost V 6 bases and J 8 bases, with 14 bases left between them. CDR3: CASGSDGDYSPLHF. The CDR3 DNA reads as TGTGCTAGTGGGTCGGACGGGGATTATTCACCCCTCCACTTT. Filled out from reference TRBV12-5 and TRBJ1-6, the complete variable domain reads DARVTQTPRHKVTEMGQEVTMRCQPILGHNTVFWYRQTMMQGLELLAYFRNRAPLDDSGMPKDRFSAEMPDATLATLKIQPSEPRDSAVYFCASGSDGDYSPLHFGNGTRLTVT.

DNA for the CDR3: TGTGCCAGCAGCGCCGGGACTAGCGGGGGGTACGAGCAGTACTTC. The encoded protein is CASSAGTSGGYEQYF. V and J are TRBV5-6 and TRBJ2-7; 15 positions agree with TRBD2. This CDR3 contains 15 residues. The V segment lost 4 bases and the J segment 4 bases; nucleotides outside the gene matches: 3. Germline CDR1 SGHDT, CDR2 YYEEEE. Full variable domain (missing parts from reference TRBV5-6 and TRBJ2-7): DAGVTQSPTHLIKTRGQQVTLRCSPKSGHDTVSWYQQALGQGPQFIFQYYEEEERQRGNFPDRFSGHQFPNYSSELNVNALLLGDSALYLCASSAGTSGGYEQYFGPGTRLTVT.

This rearrangement joins TRBV6-9 to TRBJ2-4; weak D call: TRBD1 (7 bases). Trimming left V 2 bases short and J 2 bases short, with 28 bases between. The length of the CDR3 is 21 residues. The germline CDR1 and CDR2 sequences are MNHGY and SVAAGI. CDR3 coding DNA: TGTGCCAGCAGTTATGTTGGGAGACAGGGAGGTCCCACGATAACCAAAAACATTCAGTACTTC. Protein sequence: CASSYVGRQGGPTITKNIQYF.

The chain couples TRBV6-5 to TRBJ1-5, with 8 bases matching TRBD1. The ends lost 6 bases at V and 3 bases at J; junction bases unmatched: 7. Germline CDR1 is MNHEY and CDR2 is SVGAGI. The CDR3 contains 15 residues. The CDR3 spells CASSPDRGINQPQHF. DNA of the CDR3: TGTGCCAGCAGCCCCGACAGGGGTATCAATCAGCCCCAGCATTTT.